Presented here are 32 T cell receptor beta chains from one specimen sequenced in a study of cytomegalovirus exposure and HLA in healthy donors (dated 2017 in TCRdb). The method behind the library was the immunoSEQ multiplex PCR assay. The multiplex PCR relied on a mix of 60 forward primers for TCR Vbeta segments and 13 reverse primers for TCR Jbeta segments. What TCRdb holds here is the immuneACCESS table cut down to in-frame rearrangements. Part of the clones is not present; checked against another copy, under half of the missing clones reflect an unresolved V gene, and the others are unexplained. The sample table records about 210,000 clones; over 80% of these occur just once. The ten largest clones take up approximately 10% of the sample. The sample comprised PBMCs. These TCRs come from a woman aged 50 to 60 in good health and CMV-seropositive.

The chain joins TRBV5-1 to TRBJ2-5; 12 nucleotides line up with TRBD2. Germline trimming cut 4 bases from V and 1 base from J; bases unmatched to any gene: 5. The CDR3 spans 16 residues. Looked up from germline, CDR1 is SGHRS and CDR2 is YFSETQ. CDR3 loop: CASSITSGGTQETQYF. CDR3 DNA sequence: TGCGCCAGCAGCATTACTAGCGGGGGGACCCAAGAGACCCAGTACTTC.

The rearrangement joins TRBV19 to TRBJ2-5; D is undetermined. The germline gives CDR1 LNHDA, CDR2 SQIVND (reference sequence). The CDR3 runs 13 residues. Trimming shortened V by 5 bases and J by 4 bases, and 11 bases separated the two germline ends. DNA for the CDR3: TGTGCCAGTAGTGCCAACTTAAGAGAGACCCAGTACTTC. It yields the protein CASSANLRETQYF.

The CDR3 DNA is TGTGCCAGCAGCTTAGGGGGTTGGGGACAGGGCCACGAGCAGTACTTC. This translates into CASSLGGWGQGHEQYF. The rearrangement uses TRBV7-8 and TRBJ2-7; 9 nucleotides match TRBD1. V shed 1 base, J shed 5 bases, and the junction held 9 bases outside the gene matches. The CDR3 extends over 16 amino acids. CDR1 and CDR2 (germline): SGHVS, FQNEAQ.

The chain links TRBV6-6 to TRBJ2-1; 13 bases align to TRBD2. Germline V gene sequence: CDR1 MNHNY, CDR2 SVGAGI (reference sequence). The CDR3 extends over 15 amino acids. The junction had 5 bases not matched to a gene; V was cut back by 7 bases and J by 5 bases. CDR3 sequence (DNA): TGTGCCAGCACCGAGACTAGCGGGGGGCACAATGAGCAGTTCTTC. It encodes CASTETSGGHNEQFF.

The genes are TRBV4-3 and TRBJ2-1; TRBD1 might be the D (5 bases). The CDR3 spans 16 residues. Germline V CDR1 and CDR2: LGHNA, YSLEER. The V end was cut by 2 bases, the J end by 0 bases, with 11 bases between. The CDR3 coding sequence is TGCGCCAGCAGCCAACGGTGGCAGGGCTCCTACAATGAGCAGTTCTTC. Translated: CASSQRWQGSYNEQFF.

V is TRBV28 and J is TRBJ1-1; D call uncertain. Per the germline V gene, CDR1 is MDHEN and CDR2 is SYDVKM. V was clipped by 5 bases and J by 0 bases, with 16 bases between them. The CDR3 covers 16 residues. CDR3 nucleotides: TGTGCCAGCAGTCCGGCGGGGATAACCTTGAACACTGAAGCTTTCTTT. Its translation is CASSPAGITLNTEAFF.

The genes are TRBV28 and TRBJ2-5; 9 nucleotides agree with TRBD1. The length of the CDR3 is 15 residues. V lost 5 bases to trimming and J lost 7 bases; unmatched junction nucleotides: 11. Germline-derived CDR1 and CDR2 are MDHEN and SYDVKM. The CDR3 sequence: CASSTGGSPKGTQYF. CDR3 coding DNA: TGTGCCAGCAGTACAGGGGGCAGCCCAAAGGGGACCCAGTACTTC.

In its sample, this clone was seen a few times. V and J are TRBV5-1 and TRBJ1-3; no clear D. From germline, CDR1 is SGHRS and CDR2 YFSETQ. This CDR3 comprises 13 residues. V dropped 4 bases and J dropped 2 bases, with 7 bases sitting between them. CDR3 in amino acids: CASSRRTGNTIYF. CDR3 DNA: TGCGCCAGCAGCAGGCGGACTGGAAACACCATATATTTT.

The chain joins TRBV5-1 to TRBJ2-1; D might be TRBD1 (5 bases). Trimming left V 1 base short and J 6 bases short, with 8 bases between. Germline values: CDR1 SGHRS, CDR2 YFSETQ. The CDR3 runs to 13 residues. CDR3 protein: CASSLSRVNEQFF. CDR3 nucleotides: TGCGCCAGCAGCTTGAGCAGGGTCAATGAGCAGTTCTTC.

J is TRBJ2-1 and V is TRBV4-1, with 9 bases fitting TRBD1. V trimming: 3 bases; J trimming: 5 bases; junction bases outside the gene matches: 5. Germline V gene sequence: CDR1 MGHRA, CDR2 YSYEKL. CDR3 size: 15 residues. In DNA form, the CDR3 reads TGCGCCAGCAGCCAGGTAGGGACAGGGAACAATGAGCAGTTCTTC. Protein sequence: CASSQVGTGNNEQFF.

This chain uses TRBV2 with TRBJ1-1, with a weak D call TRBD1 (6 bases). The CDR3 runs 13 residues. The V gene lost 4 bases and the J gene lost 5 bases, with 11 bases spanning the gap. Germline loops: CDR1 SNHLY, CDR2 FYNNEI. The DNA of the CDR3 is TGTGCCAGCAGTGTTTCAGGGGCAACTGAAGCTTTCTTT. Translated, it gives CASSVSGATEAFF.

The chain employs TRBV5-4 and TRBJ2-1; 7 nucleotides line up with TRBD2. The CDR3 is made up of 16 amino acids. The ends lost 3 bases at V and 2 bases at J; junction bases unmatched: 8. Germline loops: CDR1 SGHNT, CDR2 YYREEE (reference sequence). The CDR3 sequence is CASSWTREAPYNEQFF. CDR3 DNA: TGTGCCAGCAGCTGGACTAGGGAGGCCCCCTACAATGAGCAGTTCTTC.

This clone turned up a few times. The rearrangement links TRBV6-6 to TRBJ1-1; a possible D gene is TRBD1 (5 bases). Trimming took 5 bases from V and 11 from J, leaving 15 bases between them. The CDR3 has 12 amino acids. CDR1 is MNHNY, CDR2 SVGAGI, per germline (reference sequence). The CDR3 DNA is TGTGCCAGCAGTCAAGACAGATACTCGGCTTTCTTT. This codes for CASSQDRYSAFF.

This chain connects TRBV5-1 to TRBJ2-5; D perhaps matches TRBD1 (7 bases). The CDR3 totals 16 residues. V was cut by 6 bases and J by 5 bases, with 23 bases left in between. Germline loops: CDR1 SGHRS, CDR2 YFSETQ. The CDR3 reads CASNPIDPRGRETQYF. The CDR3 DNA follows: TGCGCCAGCAATCCTATCGACCCCAGGGGGAGGGAGACCCAGTACTTC.

With respect to this clone: Since a far larger clone is one base different, this is likely a read error. The identical CDR3 is also encoded by other nucleotide sequences in the sample. The chain has TRBV29-1 and TRBJ2-5, with 8 positions matching TRBD2. The CDR3 runs 12 residues. The V gene's germline CDR1 is SQVTM and CDR2 ANQGSEA. The ends lost 7 bases at V and 5 bases at J; junction bases unmatched: 6. CDR3 amino acids: CSARGGGETQYF. CDR3 nucleotide sequence: TGCAGCGCACGGGGCGGGGGGGAGACCCAGTACTTC. Supplemented by reference TRBV29-1 and TRBJ2-5, the full variable domain reads SAVISQKPSRDICQRGTSLTIQCQVDSQVTMMFWYRQQPGQSLTLIATANQGSEATYESGFVIDKFPISRPNLTFSTLTVSNMSPEDSSIYLCSARGGGETQYFGPGTRLLVL.

V and J are TRBV19 and TRBJ1-2; no definite D call. Trimming took off 6 bases at V and 0 bases at J, with 11 bases between the two ends. CDR1 LNHDA and CDR2 SQIVND come from the germline V gene (reference sequence). The CDR3 consists of 14 residues. The CDR3 protein is CASRPTGTNYGYTF. The CDR3 DNA sequence: TGTGCCAGTAGACCGACGGGAACTAACTATGGCTACACCTTC.

J is TRBJ1-5 and V is TRBV30; TRBD1 matches 9 bases. V dropped 1 base and J dropped 4; count of bases not matched to a gene: 5. The length of the CDR3 is 15 residues. Per germline, CDR1 GTSNPN and CDR2 SVGIG (reference sequence). CDR3 protein: CAWSAGQGVNQPQHF. The CDR3 DNA follows: TGTGCCTGGAGTGCGGGACAGGGTGTAAATCAGCCCCAGCATTTT.

The J gene is TRBJ2-3, the V gene TRBV25-1, with 7 positions matching TRBD1. Germline V lookup: CDR1 MGHDK, CDR2 SYGVNS. Germline trimming cut 1 base from V and 4 bases from J; bases unmatched to any gene: 5. This CDR3 is built from 15 residues. This chain's CDR3 is CASSEFSGGADTQYF. The CDR3 coding sequence is TGTGCCAGCAGTGAATTCTCAGGGGGTGCAGATACGCAGTATTTT.

CDR3 in DNA: TGTGCCAGCAGCACCTGGACTATATCTAGCACAGATACGCAGTATTTT. Translated: CASSTWTISSTDTQYF. The rearrangement uses TRBV9 and TRBJ2-3, with a possible D match to TRBD2 (6 bases). The CDR3 runs to 16 residues. Trimming took 4 bases from V and 0 from J, leaving 15 bases between them. From germline, CDR1 is SGDLS and CDR2 YYNGEE.

The chain couples TRBV14 to TRBJ2-7, with TRBD2 matching over 13 bases. The CDR3 contains 15 residues. Germline values: CDR1 SGHDN, CDR2 FVKESK. V shed 3 bases and J 3 bases; nucleotides not matched to a gene: 2. For the CDR3, the DNA is TGTGCCAGCAGCCACGGGACTAGCGGGGTCTACGAGCAGTACTTC. Translated: CASSHGTSGVYEQYF.

The chain joins TRBV28 to TRBJ1-2; 9 bases line up with TRBD1. This CDR3 region has 14 residues. Germline lookup yields CDR1 MDHEN and CDR2 SYDVKM. The trim removed 6 bases at V and 8 bases at J, leaving 10 bases unmatched. The CDR3 region has the DNA TGTGCCAGCAGCCTCGGACAGGGGAGAGAGGGCTACACCTTC. This encodes CASSLGQGREGYTF.

This rearrangement joins TRBV25-1 to TRBJ1-1; 7 bases fit TRBD1. CDR3 length equals 12 residues. Germline assignment: CDR1 MGHDK and CDR2 SYGVNS. V was clipped by 8 bases and J by 11 bases; unmatched bases: 11. CDR3 residues: CASWDRQGRAFF. In nucleotides, the CDR3 is TGTGCCAGCTGGGACAGACAGGGTCGGGCTTTCTTT.

The chain couples TRBV27 to TRBJ2-1, with D perhaps matching TRBD2 (5 bases). Germline values: CDR1 MNHEY, CDR2 SMNVEV (reference sequence). Trimming pared 7 bases from V and 2 bases from J, leaving 12 bases between. The CDR3 spans 14 residues. CDR3 coding DNA: TGTGCCAGCATGTTGCGACTAACCTACAATGAGCAGTTCTTC. Its translation: CASMLRLTYNEQFF.

The chain is built from TRBV9 and TRBJ1-1; 8 nucleotides agree with TRBD1. This CDR3 spans 14 amino acids. V shed 0 bases and J 4 bases; nucleotides not matched to a gene: 2. The germline V gene encodes CDR1 SGDLS and CDR2 YYNGEE. CDR3 sequence: CASSVGQGTTEAFF. In nucleotides, the CDR3 is TGTGCCAGCAGCGTAGGACAGGGGACCACTGAAGCTTTCTTT.

The rearrangement joins TRBV18 to TRBJ2-7; 9 nucleotides align to TRBD1. The CDR3 covers 14 residues. Germline CDR1 is KGHSH and CDR2 is LQKENI. V lost 5 bases and J lost 3; bases outside the gene matches: 5. Here the CDR3 DNA reads TGTGCCAGCTCATCGGGACAGGGACACTACGAGCAGTACTTC. It codes for CASSSGQGHYEQYF.

CDR3 sequence reads: CASSLEPGQPHEQYF. In DNA, the CDR3 is TGTGCCAGCAGCCTAGAACCGGGACAACCTCACGAGCAGTACTTC. The chain combines TRBV5-4 with TRBJ2-7; D perhaps matches TRBD1 (6 bases). Trimming removed 4 bases from V and 5 bases from J, with 19 bases in between. Looked up from germline, CDR1 is SGHNT and CDR2 is YYREEE (reference sequence). The CDR3 consists of 15 residues.

The rearrangement links TRBV18 to TRBJ1-2; possible D gene TRBD1, 6 bases. Germline CDR1 is KGHSH and CDR2 is LQKENI. With 6 bases removed from V and 2 bases from J, the gap between germline ends came to 19 bases. The CDR3 sequence is 16 residues long. CDR3 DNA sequence: TGTGCCAGCTCCGAATATAGGGACAAGGGGAACTATGGCTACACCTTC. This translates into CASSEYRDKGNYGYTF.

The V and J genes are TRBV19 and TRBJ2-7, with TRBD1 as a possible D gene (5 bases). Between the trimmed V and J ends, which lost 5 bases and 0 bases, there was a span of 8 bases. Germline CDR1 LNHDA, CDR2 SQIVND (reference sequence). This CDR3 contains 13 residues. The CDR3 region has the DNA TGTGCCAGTAGTTTTGACAGCTCCTACGAGCAGTACTTC. Protein product: CASSFDSSYEQYF. The full variable domain, completed using reference TRBV19 and TRBJ2-7, is DGGITQSPKYLFRKEGQNVTLSCEQNLNHDAMYWYRQDPGQGLRLIYYSQIVNDFQKGDIAEGYSVSREKKESFPLTVTSAQKNPTAFYLCASSFDSSYEQYFGPGTRLTVT.

The chain has TRBV19 and TRBJ1-3; D gene uncertain. This CDR3 is built from 15 residues. Germline CDR1 reads LNHDA; CDR2 reads SQIVND (reference sequence). V lost 3 bases, J lost 0 bases, and 9 bases lay in between. CDR3: CASSITAYSGNTIYF. The CDR3 region has the DNA TGTGCCAGTAGTATTACAGCTTACTCTGGAAACACCATATATTTT.

This CDR3 reads CASSGEYRDRGSYGYTF. CDR3 DNA sequence: TGCGCCAGCAGCGGCGAATATAGGGACAGGGGCTCCTATGGCTACACCTTC. The chain uses TRBV5-1 and TRBJ1-2; TRBD1 aligns across 10 bases. The V gene's germline CDR1 is SGHRS and CDR2 YFSETQ. The CDR3 has 17 residues. V lost 4 bases to trimming and J lost 4 bases; unmatched junction nucleotides: 13.

The rearrangement links TRBV5-4 to TRBJ2-7; 8 bases map to TRBD1. This CDR3 is built from 14 residues. CDR1 and CDR2 from the germline V gene are SGHNT and YYREEE (reference sequence). V lost 4 bases to trimming and J lost 3 bases; unmatched junction nucleotides: 6. The CDR3 reads CASSEDRVNYEQYF. The CDR3 DNA follows: TGTGCCAGCAGCGAGGACAGGGTAAACTACGAGCAGTACTTC.

This clone was counted only a few times. CDR3 in amino acids: CASSDPLTDTQYF. CDR3 bases: TGTGCCAGCAGTGACCCCCTAACAGATACGCAGTATTTT. V is TRBV6-4 and J is TRBJ2-3; D gene uncertain. The CDR3 contains 13 residues. Germline lookup yields CDR1 MRHNA and CDR2 SNTAGT. Trimming took 2 bases from V and 3 from J, leaving 6 bases between them.